These T cell receptor beta chains were read from a single sample in a study of CD8 T cells in Susac syndrome. Using its own MiXCR run on the immunoSEQ multiplex PCR reads, TCRdb lists one record per CDR3 protein. The sample lists 100,000 to 150,000 distinct CDR3 sequences; approximately 95% were seen once. Sequencing input: CD8+ T cells from PBMCs. The origin of the receptors is a human donor with multiple sclerosis. The CDR3 runs from the conserved cysteine through the conserved F or W. The D gene is left open where the match is weak. Clone sizes are given selectively: once, few, many, or a class where the clone is expanded.

V gene	D gene	clone size	J gene	CDR3 protein	CDR3 DNA
TRBV13	-	-	TRBJ2-3	CASSLGDGEAQYF	TGTGCCAGCAGCTTAGGGGACGGTGAGGCGCAGTATTTT
TRBV5-4	-	-	TRBJ2-7	CASSSRDRGSYEQYF	TGTGCCAGCAGCTCTCGGGACCGTGGCTCCTACGAGCAGTACTTC
TRBV27	-	-	TRBJ2-1	CASRPGTSSYNEQFF	TGTGCCAGCAGACCCGGGACTTCCTCCTACAATGAGCAGTTCTTC
TRBV7-6	-	-	TRBJ1-1	CASSLQGQNTEAFF	TGTGCCAGCAGCTTACAAGGTCAGAACACTGAAGCTTTCTTT
TRBV27	-	-	TRBJ2-3	CASSRPGDTQYF	TGTGCCAGCAGCAGACCCGGGGATACGCAGTATTTT
TRBV13	TRBD1	-	TRBJ2-7	CASSLEGTGGFEQYF	TGTGCCAGCAGCTTAGAGGGGACAGGGGGTTTCGAGCAGTACTTC
TRBV7-9	TRBD2	-	TRBJ2-4	CASSPGTSGSRDIQYF	TGTGCCAGCAGCCCTGGGACTAGCGGGAGTAGGGACATTCAGTACTTC
TRBV15	-	-	TRBJ2-7	CATSSADSPGDEQYF	TGTGCCACCAGCAGTGCAGACAGCCCCGGGGACGAGCAGTACTTC
TRBV5-4	-	few	TRBJ2-3	CASSRDSTDTQYF	TGTGCCAGCTCTCGGGACAGCACAGATACGCAGTATTTT
TRBV7-2	-	-	TRBJ2-5	CASSFRGWLQETQYF	TGTGCCAGCAGCTTCCGGGGGTGGCTGCAAGAGACCCAGTACTTC
TRBV6-1	TRBD1	-	TRBJ2-7	CASTHSAGGYEQYF	TGTGCCAGCACTCACTCCGCAGGGGGCTACGAGCAGTACTTC
TRBV12-3/TRBV12-4	TRBD1	-	TRBJ1-2	CASSSAGTGHIRDYGYTF	TGTGCCAGCAGTTCCGCCGGGACAGGGCATATTAGGGACTATGGCTACACCTTC
TRBV5-6	-	few	TRBJ2-2	CASSLDGELFF	TGTGCCAGCAGCTTGGACGGGGAGCTGTTTTTT
TRBV7-2	-	-	TRBJ1-1	CASRPNRNTEAFF	TGTGCCAGCAGGCCAAACAGGAACACTGAAGCTTTCTTT
TRBV29-1	-	-	TRBJ1-2	CSVRVGYSYGYTF	TGCAGCGTCCGCGTTGGGTACAGCTATGGCTACACCTTC
TRBV7-9	TRBD1	-	TRBJ1-6	CASSARQGESYNSPLHF	TGTGCCAGCAGCGCCCGACAGGGGGAATCCTATAATTCACCCCTCCACTTT
TRBV19	-	few	TRBJ2-3	CASSITTKLTHTQYF	TGTGCCAGTAGTATAACCACCAAGTTAACCCATACGCAGTATTTT
TRBV6-6	-	-	TRBJ2-1	CASWADSYNEQFF	TGTGCCAGCTGGGCAGACTCCTACAATGAGCAGTTCTTC
TRBV19	TRBD1	-	TRBJ1-1	CASSLGQGATEAFF	TGTGCCAGTAGCCTTGGACAGGGGGCCACTGAAGCTTTCTTT
TRBV9	-	-	TRBJ2-1	CASSVSFLSSYNEQFF	TGTGCCAGCAGCGTTTCCTTCTTAAGCTCCTACAATGAGCAGTTCTTC
TRBV2	-	-	TRBJ2-7	CASSDSVRANFYEQYF	TGTGCCAGCAGTGATTCGGTAAGGGCGAATTTCTACGAGCAGTACTTC
TRBV2	-	-	TRBJ1-2	CASSELADGYTF	TGTGCCAGCAGTGAGTTGGCGGATGGCTACACCTTC
TRBV13	-	-	TRBJ2-2	CASSGRGGELFF	TGTGCCAGCAGCGGAAGGGGTGGGGAGCTGTTTTTT
TRBV18	-	once	TRBJ1-1	CASSPPAEVWSLDTEAFF	TGTGCCAGCTCACCACCGGCGGAGGTCTGGAGTCTGGACACTGAAGCTTTCTTT
TRBV13	-	-	TRBJ2-7	CASTRGGVYEQYF	TGTGCCAGCACCAGGGGGGGGGTGTACGAGCAGTACTTC